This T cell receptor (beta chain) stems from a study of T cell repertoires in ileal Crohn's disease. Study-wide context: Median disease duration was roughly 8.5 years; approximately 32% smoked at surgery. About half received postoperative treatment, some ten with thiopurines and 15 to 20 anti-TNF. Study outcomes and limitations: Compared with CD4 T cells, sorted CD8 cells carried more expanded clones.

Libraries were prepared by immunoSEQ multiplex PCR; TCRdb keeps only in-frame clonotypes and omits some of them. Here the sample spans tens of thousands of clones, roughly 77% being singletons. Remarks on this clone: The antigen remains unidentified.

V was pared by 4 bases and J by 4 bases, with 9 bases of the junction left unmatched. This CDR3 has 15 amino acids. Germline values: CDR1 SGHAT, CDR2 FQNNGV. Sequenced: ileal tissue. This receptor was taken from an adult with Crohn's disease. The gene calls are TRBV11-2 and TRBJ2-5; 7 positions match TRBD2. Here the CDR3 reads CASSSFASGGETQYF. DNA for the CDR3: TGTGCCAGCAGCTCCTTCGCTAGCGGTGGAGAGACCCAGTACTTC.